The clone carrying this T cell receptor beta chain has at least ten counts. Antigen: not known. The data are from a study of glioma-infiltrating T cells. Findings and caveats of the study: Gliomas, especially low-grade, showed above-expected tissue-blood divergence; non-neoplastic patients showed below.

The V gene lost 5 bases and the J gene lost 1 base, with 6 bases spanning the gap. The CDR3 contains 12 residues. Germline V lookup: CDR1 MGHDK, CDR2 SYGVNS. The iRepertoire nested amplicon-rescue multiplex PCR amplified TCR alpha and beta CDR3s from RNA. MiXCR was run by TCRdb on the multiplex PCR reads, yielding one entry per CDR3 protein. The sample includes about 110,000 distinct CDR3 sequences, 25% of them seen just once. This sequence was found in a human donor with low-grade glioma or glioblastoma, undergoing nonglioma brain surgery, or in good health (not recorded which). The V gene is TRBV25-1, the J gene TRBJ2-7; no clear D gene. The sample comprised glioma tissue, nonneoplastic brain tissue, or PBMCs (not recorded which). The DNA for the CDR3 is TGTGCCAGCAGTTTAAATTCCTACGAGCAGTACTTC. Translated: CASSLNSYEQYF.